This is a list of T cell receptor beta chains from one sample in a study of T cells in Graves' hyperthyroidism and ophthalmopathy. Each CDR3 protein is one row after TCRdb ran MiXCR on the multiplex PCR reads. The repertoire has around 600,000 distinct CDR3 sequences, around 16% of them found once; the top ten carry less than 9.5%. Sequenced input: blood. These receptors were taken from a woman aged 30 to 39 with Graves' hyperthyroidism. Both conserved end residues are part of each CDR3. D genes are given only for firm matches. A row's size may be missing; if present it is once, few, many or a size class.

CDR3 protein | CDR3 DNA | J gene | CDR3 length | V gene | clone size | D gene
CASSLYGTRYEQYF | TGTGCCAGCAGTTTATATGGGACTAGATACGAGCAGTACTTC | TRBJ2-7 | 14 | TRBV12-3/TRBV12-4 | few | TRBD2
CASLQMGVVHLDEQFF | TGTGCCAGCTTACAAATGGGAGTCGTACATCTCGATGAGCAGTTCTTC | TRBJ2-1 | 16 | TRBV13 | many | .
CASSPTQTYEQYF | TGTGCCAGCTCACCGACACAAACCTACGAGCAGTACTTC | TRBJ2-7 | 13 | TRBV18 | many | .
CASMTGGDTGELFF | TGTGCCAGCATGACAGGGGGGGACACCGGGGAGCTGTTTTTT | TRBJ2-2 | 14 | TRBV13 | few | TRBD1
CASSQEVGGRTDTQYF | TGTGCCAGCAGCCAAGAGGTCGGCGGGAGAACAGATACGCAGTATTTT | TRBJ2-3 | 16 | TRBV4-2 | . | TRBD2
CATSGPSGRSYNEQFF | TGTGCCACCAGTGGTCCTAGCGGGAGATCCTACAATGAGCAGTTCTTC | TRBJ2-1 | 16 | TRBV24-1 | once | TRBD2
CASSRAGDPYNEQFF | TGTGCCAGCAGCCGAGCGGGAGATCCCTACAATGAGCAGTTCTTC | TRBJ2-1 | 15 | TRBV4-2 | . | TRBD2
CASSQVGLAGTDTQYF | TGTGCCAGCAGCCAAGTGGGGCTAGCGGGGACAGATACGCAGTATTTT | TRBJ2-3 | 16 | TRBV7-2 | many | TRBD2
CSARDRRELSYNSPLHF | TGCAGTGCTAGAGATCGCAGGGAGCTATCCTATAATTCACCCCTCCACTTT | TRBJ1-6 | 17 | TRBV20-1 | many | .
CASSFRDRASNYGYTF | TGTGCCAGCAGTTTCCGCGACAGGGCTTCTAACTATGGCTACACCTTC | TRBJ1-2 | 16 | TRBV12-3/TRBV12-4 | . | TRBD1
CAGSSPGYEQYF | TGCGCCGGCAGCTCACCAGGGTACGAGCAGTACTTC | TRBJ2-7 | 12 | TRBV5-1 | . | .
CAWSVLAGWNTGELFF | TGTGCCTGGAGTGTACTAGCGGGATGGAACACCGGGGAGCTGTTTTTT | TRBJ2-2 | 16 | TRBV30 | many | TRBD2
CASSEIGNTEAFF | TGTGCCAGCAGTGAAATCGGGAACACTGAAGCTTTCTTT | TRBJ1-1 | 13 | TRBV2 | many | .
CSANKAGGPPDTQYF | TGCAGTGCAAATAAAGCGGGAGGGCCCCCAGATACGCAGTATTTT | TRBJ2-3 | 15 | TRBV20-1 | many | TRBD2
CSVEDWGTSGRGEQYF | TGCAGCGTTGAAGACTGGGGGACTAGCGGGAGAGGCGAGCAGTACTTC | TRBJ2-7 | 16 | TRBV29-1 | . | TRBD2
CASSPRTSGSSLSSYNEQFF | TGTGCCAGTAGTCCGCGGACTAGCGGGAGCTCCCTAAGCTCCTACAATGAGCAGTTCTTC | TRBJ2-1 | 20 | TRBV19 | . | TRBD2
CASSLNPSGRRRSSYEQYF | TGTGCCAGCAGCTTAAATCCTAGCGGGAGGCGAAGGAGCTCCTACGAGCAGTACTTC | TRBJ2-7 | 19 | TRBV7-2 | . | TRBD2
CASSLDRLKNIQYF | TGTGCCAGCAGCCTGGACAGGTTAAAAAACATTCAGTACTTC | TRBJ2-4 | 14 | TRBV5-6 | . | TRBD1
CASSYSWTNINEQFF | TGTGCCAGCAGTTACTCATGGACTAATATCAATGAGCAGTTCTTC | TRBJ2-1 | 15 | TRBV7-2 | . | .
CASSHARVRSYNEQFF | TGTGCCAGCAGCCATGCCCGCGTACGCTCCTACAATGAGCAGTTCTTC | TRBJ2-1 | 16 | TRBV9 | . | .
CASSLGGTGGTQYF | TGTGCCAGCAGCTTAGGTGGGACAGGGGGGACCCAGTACTTC | TRBJ2-5 | 14 | TRBV7-2 | many | TRBD1
CASSQVPWTDGIYEQYF | TGTGCCAGCAGCCAAGTGCCCTGGACCGATGGGATCTACGAGCAGTACTTC | TRBJ2-7 | 17 | TRBV3-1 | . | .
CASRGTGELFF | TGTGCCAGCAGGGGGACCGGGGAGCTGTTTTTT | TRBJ2-2 | 11 | TRBV27 | many | .
CASSLTSVRGRINSPLHF | TGTGCCAGCAGCCTCACGTCGGTCAGGGGGCGGATCAATTCACCCCTCCACTTT | TRBJ1-6 | 18 | TRBV11-2 | many | TRBD1
CASGLAGVGNEQFF | TGTGCCAGCGGCTTGGCGGGAGTGGGGAATGAGCAGTTCTTC | TRBJ2-1 | 14 | TRBV11-2 | few | TRBD2
CSAPHRTSGSFYNEQFF | TGCAGTGCTCCCCACCGGACTAGCGGGAGTTTCTACAATGAGCAGTTCTTC | TRBJ2-1 | 17 | TRBV20-1 | . | TRBD2
CAWSVLPTDTQYF | TGTGCCTGGAGTGTTCTTCCCACAGATACGCAGTATTTT | TRBJ2-3 | 13 | TRBV30 | many | .
CASSIPHPGELFF | TGTGCCAGCAGTATTCCTCACCCCGGGGAGCTGTTTTTT | TRBJ2-2 | 13 | TRBV28 | many | .
CASSPGGGEITGELFF | TGTGCCAGCAGTCCAGGAGGTGGGGAGATCACCGGGGAGCTGTTTTTT | TRBJ2-2 | 16 | TRBV2 | many | .
CATQDGDYGELFF | TGTGCCACGCAGGACGGAGACTACGGGGAGCTGTTTTTT | TRBJ2-2 | 13 | TRBV6-1 | . | .
CASSAPGTPDTEASF | TGTGCCAGCAGCGCTCCCGGGACGCCAGACACTGAAGCTTCCTTT | TRBJ1-1 | 15 | TRBV28 | . | .
CSARGASAYNEQFF | TGCAGTGCAAGGGGAGCTAGCGCCTACAATGAGCAGTTCTTC | TRBJ2-1 | 14 | TRBV20-1 | . | .
CASSFPSVDTEAFF | TGTGCCAGCAGCTTCCCCTCTGTTGACACTGAAGCTTTCTTT | TRBJ1-1 | 14 | TRBV7-9 | many | .
CASSQDRIGTGSLDTQYF | TGCGCCAGCAGCCAAGATCGGATCGGGACAGGGTCTTTGGATACGCAGTATTTT | TRBJ2-3 | 18 | TRBV4-3 | . | TRBD1
CASRPDSRSDTQYF | TGTGCCAGCCGCCCGGACAGTCGTTCAGATACGCAGTATTTT | TRBJ2-3 | 14 | TRBV5-4 | few | .
CASSEQMNTGELFF | TGTGCCAGCAGTGAGCAGATGAACACCGGGGAGCTGTTTTTT | TRBJ2-2 | 14 | TRBV7-3 | few | .
CASSVGTDSYEQYF | TGTGCCAGTAGCGTCGGTACTGACTCCTACGAGCAGTACTTC | TRBJ2-7 | 14 | TRBV19 | . | .
CASSFLTGVHREKLFF | TGTGCCAGCAGTTTCCTAACAGGGGTTCATCGTGAAAAACTGTTTTTT | TRBJ1-4 | 16 | TRBV27 | . | TRBD1
CASSANRGRGNTIYF | TGTGCCAGCAGCGCCAACAGGGGCCGCGGAAACACCATATATTTT | TRBJ1-3 | 15 | TRBV9 | few | TRBD1
CSARDPRGFYYEQYF | TGCAGTGCTAGAGATCCCAGGGGGTTCTACTACGAGCAGTACTTC | TRBJ2-7 | 15 | TRBV20-1 | many | TRBD1
CSAAAGPSHQAFF | TGCAGTGCTGCCGCAGGGCCATCACACCAAGCTTTCTTT | TRBJ1-1 | 13 | TRBV20-1 | many | .
CASSVWQGRELFF | TGTGCCAGCAGCGTATGGCAGGGACGGGAGCTGTTTTTT | TRBJ2-2 | 13 | TRBV7-2 | . | .
CASSRLLAGVPGELFF | TGTGCCAGCAGTCGCCTGCTAGCGGGAGTACCCGGGGAGCTGTTTTTT | TRBJ2-2 | 16 | TRBV12-3/TRBV12-4 | many | TRBD2
CASSHTRTSGRVVDTQYF | TGCGCCAGCAGCCACACCCGGACTAGCGGGAGGGTGGTAGATACGCAGTATTTT | TRBJ2-3 | 18 | TRBV4-1 | few | TRBD2
CASRPYGGVGETQYF | TGTGCCAGCAGGCCCTATGGGGGTGTTGGAGAGACCCAGTACTTC | TRBJ2-5 | 15 | TRBV11-2 | many | .
CASTEGGRINEQFF | TGTGCCAGCACCGAGGGGGGGAGGATCAATGAGCAGTTCTTC | TRBJ2-1 | 14 | TRBV6-4 | few | .
CASSYTTEYGYTF | TGTGCCAGCAGTTATACGACAGAGTATGGCTACACCTTC | TRBJ1-2 | 13 | TRBV6-1 | few | .
CASSYGVGIQPQHF | TGTGCCAGCAGTTACGGGGTTGGAATTCAGCCCCAGCATTTT | TRBJ1-5 | 14 | TRBV6-5 | . | .
CASSARGSSRESYNEQFF | TGTGCCAGCAGTGCCAGGGGAAGTAGTCGGGAGTCCTACAATGAGCAGTTCTTC | TRBJ2-1 | 18 | TRBV12-3/TRBV12-4 | many | .